Listed below are T cell receptor beta chains from one sample, sequenced in a study of T cells in Graves' hyperthyroidism and ophthalmopathy. From the multiplex PCR reads, TCRdb called clonotypes with MiXCR, one entry per CDR3 protein. The table has under 550,000 distinct CDR3 sequences, around 15% seen once. The sequenced sample consisted of blood. The receptors derive from a woman in her late teens or twenties with Graves' hyperthyroidism. Each CDR3 is given with its conserved first and last residue. The D gene is left open where the match is weak. Clone size is given for some rows only: seen once, a few or many times, or a class if the clone is expanded.

size: many; J: TRBJ2-5; D: -; V: TRBV2; CDR3: CASRKGEVEETQYF; DNA: TGTGCCAGCAGGAAGGGAGAAGTAGAAGAGACCCAGTACTTC
size: few; J: TRBJ1-1; D: -; V: TRBV30; CDR3: CAWSDGLNTEAFF; DNA: TGTGCCTGGAGTGACGGTTTGAACACTGAAGCTTTCTTT
size: many; J: TRBJ1-1; D: -; V: TRBV28; CDR3: CASSAVLGSKGDTEAFF; DNA: TGTGCCAGCAGTGCTGTATTAGGGAGCAAAGGGGACACTGAAGCTTTCTTT
size: few; J: TRBJ1-1; D: -; V: TRBV6-5; CDR3: CASSYSGVINTEAFF; DNA: TGTGCCAGCAGTTACTCGGGGGTGATTAACACTGAAGCTTTCTTT
size: -; J: TRBJ2-5; D: TRBD1; V: TRBV2; CDR3: CASSEDRAQSETQYF; DNA: TGTGCCAGCAGCGAAGACAGGGCGCAGTCGGAGACCCAGTACTTC
size: many; J: TRBJ1-1; D: TRBD1; V: TRBV11-2; CDR3: CASSKGDRMNTEAFF; DNA: TGTGCCAGCAGCAAGGGGGACAGGATGAACACTGAAGCTTTCTTT
size: few; J: TRBJ2-7; D: -; V: TRBV6-2/TRBV6-3; CDR3: CASSEVVSSEQYF; DNA: TGTGCCAGCAGTGAGGTGGTGAGTTCCGAGCAGTACTTC
size: many; J: TRBJ2-3; D: -; V: TRBV6-2/TRBV6-3; CDR3: CASSYNGGSTDTQYF; DNA: TGTGCCAGCAGTTACAACGGCGGGAGCACAGATACGCAGTATTTT
size: many; J: TRBJ2-1; D: TRBD1; V: TRBV20-1; CDR3: CSATWDRGLGNEQFF; DNA: TGCAGTGCTACCTGGGACAGGGGGCTAGGCAATGAGCAGTTCTTC
size: many; J: TRBJ1-5; D: -; V: TRBV10-3; CDR3: CAISERGRNQPQHF; DNA: TGTGCCATCAGTGAGAGAGGTCGGAATCAGCCCCAGCATTTT
size: many; J: TRBJ2-1; D: -; V: TRBV28; CDR3: CASTTSRNEQFF; DNA: TGTGCCAGCACTACGTCAAGGAATGAGCAGTTCTTC
size: few; J: TRBJ1-5; D: TRBD1; V: TRBV19; CDR3: CASSMSGTGHSQPQHF; DNA: TGTGCCAGTAGTATGTCCGGGACAGGGCATTCTCAGCCCCAGCATTTT
size: many; J: TRBJ2-5; D: -; V: TRBV2; CDR3: CASKPIQETQYF; DNA: TGTGCCAGCAAACCAATCCAAGAGACCCAGTACTTC
size: many; J: TRBJ2-7; D: -; V: TRBV6-6; CDR3: CASSYGERSYEQYF; DNA: TGTGCCAGCAGTTACGGGGAAAGGTCCTACGAGCAGTACTTC
size: many; J: TRBJ1-1; D: -; V: TRBV7-8; CDR3: CASSLPGMNTEAFF; DNA: TGTGCCAGCAGCTTACCCGGGATGAACACTGAAGCTTTCTTT
size: few; J: TRBJ2-1; D: TRBD1; V: TRBV5-6; CDR3: CASSVLGQRNEQFF; DNA: TGTGCCAGCAGCGTCCTGGGACAGCGCAATGAGCAGTTCTTC
size: many; J: TRBJ2-1; D: TRBD1; V: TRBV12-5; CDR3: CASGLEDRGPFGGQFF; DNA: TGTGCTAGTGGTTTGGAGGACAGGGGACCGTTCGGGGGGCAGTTCTTC
size: many; J: TRBJ1-1; D: -; V: TRBV11-1; CDR3: CASSLAYWQNTEAFF; DNA: TGTGCCAGCAGCTTAGCCTACTGGCAGAACACTGAAGCTTTCTTT
size: many; J: TRBJ2-3; D: TRBD2; V: TRBV7-3; CDR3: CASSPGGTQGDTQYF; DNA: TGTGCCAGCAGCCCGGGGGGAACCCAGGGAGATACGCAGTATTTT
size: many; J: TRBJ2-5; D: -; V: TRBV27; CDR3: CASSSGLSKAYQETQYF; DNA: TGTGCCAGCAGTTCGGGACTTTCTAAAGCATACCAAGAGACCCAGTACTTC
size: many; J: TRBJ2-5; D: TRBD2; V: TRBV13; CDR3: CASSPGLAGVEEETQYF; DNA: TGTGCCAGCAGCCCGGGACTAGCGGGAGTTGAGGAAGAGACCCAGTACTTC
size: many; J: TRBJ1-5; D: -; V: TRBV18; CDR3: CASSPDLTGNQPQHF; DNA: TGTGCCAGCTCACCCGATCTGACAGGTAATCAGCCCCAGCATTTT
size: many; J: TRBJ2-5; D: TRBD2; V: TRBV28; CDR3: CAGQKASGLQYF; DNA: TGTGCCGGACAGAAGGCTAGCGGGCTCCAGTACTTC
size: many; J: TRBJ1-5; D: -; V: TRBV12-3/TRBV12-4; CDR3: CASSSDSLNQPQHF; DNA: TGTGCCAGCAGTTCGGACAGCCTCAATCAGCCCCAGCATTTT
size: few; J: TRBJ1-1; D: -; V: TRBV4-1; CDR3: CASSGPLKRTEAFF; DNA: TGCGCCAGCAGCGGGCCTCTTAAGCGGACTGAAGCTTTCTTT
size: few; J: TRBJ2-3; D: TRBD2; V: TRBV3-1; CDR3: CASSHDLAGGRSTDTQYF; DNA: TGTGCCAGCAGCCATGACCTAGCGGGAGGGCGCAGCACAGATACGCAGTATTTT
size: -; J: TRBJ1-3; D: -; V: TRBV6-2/TRBV6-3; CDR3: CASSPTGTEASGNTIYF; DNA: TGTGCCAGCAGCCCGACCGGGACGGAGGCCTCTGGAAACACCATATATTTT
size: many; J: TRBJ1-1; D: -; V: TRBV29-1; CDR3: CSVEAVLSNTEAFF; DNA: TGCAGCGTTGAAGCGGTGCTTTCGAACACTGAAGCTTTCTTT
size: many; J: TRBJ2-7; D: -; V: TRBV20-1; CDR3: CSARNSFDYEQYF; DNA: TGCAGTGCTAGAAACTCTTTCGATTATGAGCAGTACTTC
size: many; J: TRBJ2-1; D: -; V: TRBV2; CDR3: CASSGDYNEQFF; DNA: TGTGCCAGCAGTGGGGACTACAATGAGCAGTTCTTC
size: -; J: TRBJ1-1; D: TRBD1; V: TRBV19; CDR3: CASSIRPQGGSLKAEAFF; DNA: TGTGCCAGTAGTATACGGCCCCAGGGGGGATCTCTAAAGGCTGAAGCTTTCTTT
size: many; J: TRBJ2-5; D: -; V: TRBV7-3; CDR3: CASSLDGNQETQYF; DNA: TGTGCCAGCAGCTTAGACGGCAACCAAGAGACCCAGTACTTC
size: once; J: TRBJ1-6; D: -; V: TRBV9; CDR3: CASSVGGTNSPLHF; DNA: TGTGCCAGCAGCGTAGGAGGGACTAATTCACCCCTCCACTTT
size: -; J: TRBJ2-1; D: TRBD1; V: TRBV4-3; CDR3: CASSPYRGPYNEQFF; DNA: TGCGCCAGCAGCCCGTACAGGGGGCCCTACAATGAGCAGTTCTTC
size: many; J: TRBJ1-2; D: TRBD1; V: TRBV9; CDR3: CASSSRDRKNTF; DNA: TGTGCCAGCAGCTCCCGGGACAGGAAGAACACCTTC
size: many; J: TRBJ2-3; D: -; V: TRBV5-1; CDR3: CASSSGTSLIRTDTQYF; DNA: TGCGCCAGCAGTTCCGGGACCTCCCTAATTCGCACAGATACGCAGTATTTT
size: many; J: TRBJ1-6; D: -; V: TRBV12-3/TRBV12-4; CDR3: CASSFRGSPLHF; DNA: TGTGCCAGCAGTTTCCGAGGGTCACCCCTCCACTTT
size: many; J: TRBJ1-1; D: -; V: TRBV20-1; CDR3: CSAKAGHQNTEAFF; DNA: TGCAGTGCTAAGGCGGGACATCAAAACACTGAAGCTTTCTTT
size: -; J: TRBJ2-5; D: -; V: TRBV30; CDR3: CAYHRTGIQETQYF; DNA: TGTGCCTACCACAGGACGGGGATCCAAGAGACCCAGTACTTC
size: many; J: TRBJ2-7; D: TRBD2; V: TRBV27; CDR3: CASSSLASGLSYEQYF; DNA: TGTGCCAGCAGTTCCCTCGCTAGCGGGCTCTCCTACGAGCAGTACTTC
size: many; J: TRBJ2-3; D: -; V: TRBV7-2; CDR3: CASSSDRSTDTQYF; DNA: TGTGCCAGCAGCTCGGACCGAAGCACAGATACGCAGTATTTT
size: many; J: TRBJ1-1; D: -; V: TRBV20-1; CDR3: CSARKEGDTEAFF; DNA: TGCAGTGCTAGAAAGGAAGGGGACACTGAAGCTTTCTTT
size: many; J: TRBJ1-1; D: -; V: TRBV12-3/TRBV12-4; CDR3: CASSFSSTEAFF; DNA: TGTGCCAGCAGTTTCAGTAGCACTGAAGCTTTCTTT
size: many; J: TRBJ2-7; D: -; V: TRBV12-3/TRBV12-4; CDR3: CASSRSGTYEQYF; DNA: TGTGCCAGCAGTCGATCCGGGACCTACGAGCAGTACTTC
size: many; J: TRBJ2-7; D: -; V: TRBV7-2; CDR3: CASSARVLTHEQYF; DNA: TGTGCCAGCAGCGCTCGAGTTCTGACTCACGAGCAGTACTTC
size: many; J: TRBJ2-5; D: -; V: TRBV6-1; CDR3: CASSESPGVDTQYF; DNA: TGTGCCAGCAGTGAATCGCCGGGAGTCGACACCCAGTACTTC
size: many; J: TRBJ1-1; D: -; V: TRBV5-1; CDR3: CASSWGTGYPEAFF; DNA: TGCGCCAGCAGCTGGGGAACAGGGTATCCTGAAGCTTTCTTT
size: many; J: TRBJ1-2; D: -; V: TRBV20-1; CDR3: CSAWDPSNYGYTF; DNA: TGCAGTGCATGGGACCCGTCCAACTATGGCTACACCTTC
size: many; J: TRBJ2-3; D: TRBD2; V: TRBV28; CDR3: CASSPRELGTDTQYF; DNA: TGTGCCAGCAGTCCGCGGGAGCTGGGCACAGATACGCAGTATTTT
size: few; J: TRBJ1-5; D: -; V: TRBV7-2; CDR3: CASSSVVSNQPQHF; DNA: TGTGCCAGCAGTTCAGTGGTGAGCAATCAGCCCCAGCATTTT